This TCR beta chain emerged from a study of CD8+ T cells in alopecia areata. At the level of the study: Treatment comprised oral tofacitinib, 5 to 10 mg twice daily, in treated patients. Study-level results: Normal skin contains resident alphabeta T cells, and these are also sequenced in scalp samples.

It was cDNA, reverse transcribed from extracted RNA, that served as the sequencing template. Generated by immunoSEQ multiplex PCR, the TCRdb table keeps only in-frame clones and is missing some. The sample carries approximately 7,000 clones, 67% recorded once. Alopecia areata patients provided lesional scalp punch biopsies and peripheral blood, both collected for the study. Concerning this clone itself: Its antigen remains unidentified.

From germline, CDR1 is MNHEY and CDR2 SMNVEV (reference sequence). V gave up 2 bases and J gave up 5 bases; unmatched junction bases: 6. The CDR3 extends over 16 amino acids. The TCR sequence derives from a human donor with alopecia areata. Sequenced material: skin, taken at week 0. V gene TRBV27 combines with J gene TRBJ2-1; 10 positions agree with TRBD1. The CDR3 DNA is TGTGCCAGCAGTTTAATGGGGACAGGGGATCACAATGAGCAGTTCTTC. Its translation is CASSLMGTGDHNEQFF.